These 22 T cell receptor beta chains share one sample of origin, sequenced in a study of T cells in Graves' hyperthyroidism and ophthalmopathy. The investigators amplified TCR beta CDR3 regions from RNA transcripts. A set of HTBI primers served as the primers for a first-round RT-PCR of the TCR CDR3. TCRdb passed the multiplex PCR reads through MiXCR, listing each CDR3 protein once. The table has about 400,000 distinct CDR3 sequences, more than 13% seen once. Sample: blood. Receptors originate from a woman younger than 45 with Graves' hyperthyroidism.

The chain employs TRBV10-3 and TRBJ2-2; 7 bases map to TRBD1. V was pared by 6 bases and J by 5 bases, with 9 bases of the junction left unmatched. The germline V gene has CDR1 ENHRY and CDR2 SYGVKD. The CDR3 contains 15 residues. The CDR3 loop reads CAISRDRVVTGELFF. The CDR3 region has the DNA TGTGCCATCAGCCGCGACAGGGTGGTAACCGGGGAGCTGTTTTTT.

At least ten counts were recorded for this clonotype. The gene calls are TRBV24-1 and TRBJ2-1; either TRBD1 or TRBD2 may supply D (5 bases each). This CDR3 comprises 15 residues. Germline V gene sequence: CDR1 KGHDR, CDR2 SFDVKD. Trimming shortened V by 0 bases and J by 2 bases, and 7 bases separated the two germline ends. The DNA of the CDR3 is TGTGCCACCAGTGATTTGGGGGGACCCTACAATGAGCAGTTCTTC. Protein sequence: CATSDLGGPYNEQFF.

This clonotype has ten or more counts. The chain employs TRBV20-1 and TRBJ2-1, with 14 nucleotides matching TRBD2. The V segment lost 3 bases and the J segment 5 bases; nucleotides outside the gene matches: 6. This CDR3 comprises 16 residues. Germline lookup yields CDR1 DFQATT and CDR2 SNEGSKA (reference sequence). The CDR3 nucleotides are TGCAGTGCTAGGGGACTAGCGGGAGTAAAGGACAATGAGCAGTTCTTC. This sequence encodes CSARGLAGVKDNEQFF.

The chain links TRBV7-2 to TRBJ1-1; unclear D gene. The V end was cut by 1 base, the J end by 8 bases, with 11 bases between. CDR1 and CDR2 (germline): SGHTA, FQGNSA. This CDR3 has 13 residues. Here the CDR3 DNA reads TGTGCCAGCAGCTTAGAGGTCCGGGGAGAAGCTTTCTTT. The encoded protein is CASSLEVRGEAFF.

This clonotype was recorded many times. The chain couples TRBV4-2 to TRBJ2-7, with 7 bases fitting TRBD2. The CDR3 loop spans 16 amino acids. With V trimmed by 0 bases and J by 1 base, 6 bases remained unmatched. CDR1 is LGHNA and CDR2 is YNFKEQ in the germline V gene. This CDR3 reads CASSQDRERGSYEQYF. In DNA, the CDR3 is TGTGCCAGCAGCCAAGACAGGGAGCGGGGTTCCTACGAGCAGTACTTC.

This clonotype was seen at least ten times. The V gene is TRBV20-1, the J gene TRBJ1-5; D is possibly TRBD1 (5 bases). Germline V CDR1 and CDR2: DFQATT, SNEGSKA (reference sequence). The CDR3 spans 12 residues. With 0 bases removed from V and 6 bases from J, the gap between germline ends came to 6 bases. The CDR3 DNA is TGCAGTGCTAGAGATCAGGGTCAGCCCCAGCATTTT. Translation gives CSARDQGQPQHF.

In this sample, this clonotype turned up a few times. The CDR3 DNA reads as TGTGCCAGCAGTCCGGGACTAGCGGTCAATGAGCAGTTCTTC. Residues: CASSPGLAVNEQFF. The chain is built from TRBV6-1 and TRBJ2-1, with TRBD2 matching over 11 bases. The CDR3 contains 14 residues. Germline lookup yields CDR1 MNHNS and CDR2 SASEGT. The ends lost 5 bases at V and 6 bases at J; junction bases unmatched: 3.

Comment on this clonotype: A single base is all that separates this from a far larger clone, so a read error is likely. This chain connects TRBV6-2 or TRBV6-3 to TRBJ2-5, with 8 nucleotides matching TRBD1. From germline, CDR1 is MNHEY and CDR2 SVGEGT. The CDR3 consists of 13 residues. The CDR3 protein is CASSPGGGETHYF. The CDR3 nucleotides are TGTGCCAGCAGCCCAGGGGGCGGAGAGACCCATTACTTC.

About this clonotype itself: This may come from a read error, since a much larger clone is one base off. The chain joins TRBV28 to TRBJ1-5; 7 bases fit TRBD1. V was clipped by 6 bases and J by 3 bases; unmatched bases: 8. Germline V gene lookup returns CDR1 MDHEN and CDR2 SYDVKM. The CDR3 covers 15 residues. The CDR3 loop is CASRAQGGNNQPQHF. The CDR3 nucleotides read TGTGCCAGCAGAGCTCAGGGGGGGAACAATCAGCCCCAGCATTTT.

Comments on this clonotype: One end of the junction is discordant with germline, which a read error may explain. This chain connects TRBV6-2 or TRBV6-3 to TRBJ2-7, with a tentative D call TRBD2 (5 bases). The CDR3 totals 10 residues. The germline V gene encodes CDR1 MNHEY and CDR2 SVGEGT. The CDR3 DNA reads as TGTGCCAGCAGTGACTACGGGCAGTACTTC. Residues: CASSDYGQYF.

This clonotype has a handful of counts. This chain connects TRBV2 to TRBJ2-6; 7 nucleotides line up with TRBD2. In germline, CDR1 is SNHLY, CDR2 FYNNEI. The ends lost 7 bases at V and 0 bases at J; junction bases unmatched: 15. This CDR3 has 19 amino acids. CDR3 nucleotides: TGTGCCAGCACCCGAATGGGAGGGTTAGCAAGCTCTGGGGCCAACGTCCTGACTTTC. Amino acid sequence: CASTRMGGLASSGANVLTF. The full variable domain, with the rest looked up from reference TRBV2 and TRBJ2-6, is EPEVTQTPSHQVTQMGQEVILRCVPISNHLYFYWYRQILGQKVEFLVSFYNNEISEKSEIFDDQFSVERPDGSNFTLKIRSTKLEDSAMYFCASTRMGGLASSGANVLTFGAGSRLTVL.

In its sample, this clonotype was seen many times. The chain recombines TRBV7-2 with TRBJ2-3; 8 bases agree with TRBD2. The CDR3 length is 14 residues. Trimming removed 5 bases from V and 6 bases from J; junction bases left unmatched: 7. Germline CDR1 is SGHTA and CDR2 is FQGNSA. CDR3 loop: CASSTGGDLDTQYF. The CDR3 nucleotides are TGTGCCAGCAGCACCGGGGGGGATCTCGATACGCAGTATTTT.

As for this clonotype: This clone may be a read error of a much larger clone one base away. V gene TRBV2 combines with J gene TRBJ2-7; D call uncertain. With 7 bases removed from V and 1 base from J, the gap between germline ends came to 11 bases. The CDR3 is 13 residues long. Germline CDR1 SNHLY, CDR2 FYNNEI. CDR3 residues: CASKYRVSYEQYF. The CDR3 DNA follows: TGTGCCAGCAAGTACCGGGTTTCCTACGAGCAGTACTTC.

The CDR3 is CSGLLAGLTDTQYF. DNA for the CDR3: TGCAGCGGGCTACTAGCGGGACTCACAGATACGCAGTATTTT. The chain joins TRBV29-1 to TRBJ2-3; TRBD2 aligns across 10 bases. The germline V gene has CDR1 SQVTM and CDR2 ANQGSEA. Unmatched junction bases numbered 6, after V lost 7 bases and J lost 2 bases. The CDR3 consists of 14 residues.

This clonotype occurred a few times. This CDR3 reads CASSDLGGPGYNEQFF. The CDR3, as DNA: TGTGCCAGCAGTGATCTCGGGGGGCCGGGCTACAATGAGCAGTTCTTC. The genes are TRBV6-1 and TRBJ2-1; tentative D call: TRBD2 (7 bases). The CDR3 runs 16 residues. Deletions cut 3 bases from V and 3 bases from J, with 15 bases between. CDR1 MNHNS and CDR2 SASEGT come from the germline V gene.

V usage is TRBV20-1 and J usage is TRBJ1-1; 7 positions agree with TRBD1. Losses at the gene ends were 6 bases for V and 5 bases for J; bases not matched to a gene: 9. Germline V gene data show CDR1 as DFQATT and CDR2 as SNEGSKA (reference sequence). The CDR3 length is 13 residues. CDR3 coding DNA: TGCAGTGCACGGAGACAGGGTAGGACTGAAGCTTTCTTT. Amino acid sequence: CSARRQGRTEAFF.

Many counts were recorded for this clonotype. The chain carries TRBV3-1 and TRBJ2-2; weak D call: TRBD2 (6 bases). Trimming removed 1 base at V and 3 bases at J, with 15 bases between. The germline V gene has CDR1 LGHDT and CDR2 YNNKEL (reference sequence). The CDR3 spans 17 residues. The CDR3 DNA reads TGTGCCAGCAGCCAAGCCAAGATTTCGGGGGACACCGGGGAGCTGTTTTTT. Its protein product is CASSQAKISGDTGELFF.

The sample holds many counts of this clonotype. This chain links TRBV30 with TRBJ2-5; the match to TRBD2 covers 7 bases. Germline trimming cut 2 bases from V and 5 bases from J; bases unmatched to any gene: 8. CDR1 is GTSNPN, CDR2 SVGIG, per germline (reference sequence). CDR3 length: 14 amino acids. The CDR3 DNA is TGTGCCTGGAGTACCCGGGGGGTACGGGAGACCCAGTACTTC. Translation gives CAWSTRGVRETQYF. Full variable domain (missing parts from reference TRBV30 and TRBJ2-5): SQTIHQWPATLVQPVGSPLSLECTVEGTSNPNLYWYRQAAGRGLQLLFYSVGIGQISSEVPQNLSASRPQDRQFILSSKKLLLSDSGFYLCAWSTRGVRETQYFGPGTRLLVL.

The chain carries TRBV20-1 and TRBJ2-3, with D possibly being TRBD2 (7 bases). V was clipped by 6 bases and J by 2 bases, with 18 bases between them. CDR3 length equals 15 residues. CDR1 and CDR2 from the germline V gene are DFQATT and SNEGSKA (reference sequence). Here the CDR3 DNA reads TGCAGTGCCTCCTGGGGGGGCTTCTTCACAGATACGCAGTATTTT. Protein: CSASWGGFFTDTQYF.

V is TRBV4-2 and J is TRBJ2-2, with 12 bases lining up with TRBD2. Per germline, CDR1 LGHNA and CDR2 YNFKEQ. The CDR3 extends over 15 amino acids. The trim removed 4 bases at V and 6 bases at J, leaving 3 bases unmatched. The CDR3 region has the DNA TGTGCCAGCAGCCTTAGACTAGCGGGAGCCGGGGAGCTGTTTTTT. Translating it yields CASSLRLAGAGELFF.

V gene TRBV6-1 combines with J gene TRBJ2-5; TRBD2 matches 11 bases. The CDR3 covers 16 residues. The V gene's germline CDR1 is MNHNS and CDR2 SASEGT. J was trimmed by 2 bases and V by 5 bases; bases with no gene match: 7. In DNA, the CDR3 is TGTGCCAGCAGTACCCCGGGACTAGCGGATCAAGAGACCCAGTACTTC. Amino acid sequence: CASSTPGLADQETQYF.

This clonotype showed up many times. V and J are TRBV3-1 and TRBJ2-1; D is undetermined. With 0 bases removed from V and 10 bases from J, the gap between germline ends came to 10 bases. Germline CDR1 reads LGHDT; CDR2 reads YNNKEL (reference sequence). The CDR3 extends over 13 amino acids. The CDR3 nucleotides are TGTGCCAGCAGCCAAGATTGGAGTTGGGAGCAGTTCTTC. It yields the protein CASSQDWSWEQFF.